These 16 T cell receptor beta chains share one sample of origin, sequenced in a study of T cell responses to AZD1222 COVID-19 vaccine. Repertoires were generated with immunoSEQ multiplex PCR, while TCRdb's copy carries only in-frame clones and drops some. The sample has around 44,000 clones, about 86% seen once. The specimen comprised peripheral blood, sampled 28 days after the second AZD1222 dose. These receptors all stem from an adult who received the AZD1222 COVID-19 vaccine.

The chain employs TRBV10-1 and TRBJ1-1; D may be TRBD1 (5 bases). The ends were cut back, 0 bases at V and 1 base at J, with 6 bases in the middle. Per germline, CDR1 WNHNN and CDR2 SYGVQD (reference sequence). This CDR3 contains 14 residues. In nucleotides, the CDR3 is TGCGCCAGCAGTGAGTCAAGGGGGAACACTGAAGCTTTCTTT. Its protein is CASSESRGNTEAFF.

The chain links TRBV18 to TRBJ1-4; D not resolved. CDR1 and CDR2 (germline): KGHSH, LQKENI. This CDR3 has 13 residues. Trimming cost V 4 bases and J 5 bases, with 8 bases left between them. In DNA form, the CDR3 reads TGTGCCAGCTCACAACGGGGAAATGAAAAACTGTTTTTT. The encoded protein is CASSQRGNEKLFF.

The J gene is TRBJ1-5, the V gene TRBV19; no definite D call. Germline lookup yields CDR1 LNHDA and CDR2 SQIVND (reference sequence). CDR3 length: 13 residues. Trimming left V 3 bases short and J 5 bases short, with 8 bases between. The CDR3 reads CASSIKRDQPQHF. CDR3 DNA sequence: TGTGCCAGTAGTATCAAACGGGATCAGCCCCAGCATTTT.

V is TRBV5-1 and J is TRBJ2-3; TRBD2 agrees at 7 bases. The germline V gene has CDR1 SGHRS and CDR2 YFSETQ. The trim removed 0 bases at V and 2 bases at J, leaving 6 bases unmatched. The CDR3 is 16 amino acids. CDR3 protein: CASSLAVAGPTDTQYF. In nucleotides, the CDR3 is TGCGCCAGCAGCTTGGCGGTAGCGGGCCCCACAGATACGCAGTATTTT.

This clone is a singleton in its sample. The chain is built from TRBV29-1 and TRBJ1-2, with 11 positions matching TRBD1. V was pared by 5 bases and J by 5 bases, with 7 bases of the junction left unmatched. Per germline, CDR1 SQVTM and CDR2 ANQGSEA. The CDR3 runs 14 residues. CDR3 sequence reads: CSVLTGTGGYGYTF. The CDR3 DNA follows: TGCAGCGTTTTAACTGGGACAGGGGGATATGGCTACACCTTC.

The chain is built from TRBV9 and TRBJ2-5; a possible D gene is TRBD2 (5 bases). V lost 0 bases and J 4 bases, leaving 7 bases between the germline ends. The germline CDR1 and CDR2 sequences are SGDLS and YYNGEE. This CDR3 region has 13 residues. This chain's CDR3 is CASSVDAGETQYF. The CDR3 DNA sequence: TGTGCCAGCAGCGTAGACGCGGGAGAGACCCAGTACTTC.

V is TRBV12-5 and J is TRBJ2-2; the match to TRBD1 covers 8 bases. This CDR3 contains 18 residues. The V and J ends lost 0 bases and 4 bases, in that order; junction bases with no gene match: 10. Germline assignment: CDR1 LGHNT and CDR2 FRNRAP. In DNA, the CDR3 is TGTGCTAGTGGTTTGGTAGCCCCAGGGGGCTGGGGCACCGGGGAGCTGTTTTTT. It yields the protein CASGLVAPGGWGTGELFF. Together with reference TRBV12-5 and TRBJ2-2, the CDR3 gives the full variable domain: DARVTQTPRHKVTEMGQEVTMRCQPILGHNTVFWYRQTMMQGLELLAYFRNRAPLDDSGMPKDRFSAEMPDATLATLKIQPSEPRDSAVYFCASGLVAPGGWGTGELFFGEGSRLTVL.

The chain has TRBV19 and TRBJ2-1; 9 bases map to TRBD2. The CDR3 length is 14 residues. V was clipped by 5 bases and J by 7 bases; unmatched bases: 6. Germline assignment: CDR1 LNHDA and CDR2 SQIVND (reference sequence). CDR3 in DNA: TGTGCCAGTAGTGTCCGGACTAGCGATAATGAGCAGTTCTTC. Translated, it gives CASSVRTSDNEQFF.

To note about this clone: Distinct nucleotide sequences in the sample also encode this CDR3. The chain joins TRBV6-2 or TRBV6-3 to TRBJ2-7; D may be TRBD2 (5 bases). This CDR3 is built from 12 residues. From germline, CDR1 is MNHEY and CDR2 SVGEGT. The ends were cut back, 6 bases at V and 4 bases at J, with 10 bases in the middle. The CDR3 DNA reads TGTGCCAGCAGCCTCGGGAATTACGAGCAGTACTTC. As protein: CASSLGNYEQYF.

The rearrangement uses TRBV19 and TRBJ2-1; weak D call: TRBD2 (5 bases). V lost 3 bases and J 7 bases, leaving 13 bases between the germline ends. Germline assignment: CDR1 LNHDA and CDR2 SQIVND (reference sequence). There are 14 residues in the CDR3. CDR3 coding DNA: TGTGCCAGTAGTATTGGCCGGAGAGGGAATGAGCAGTTCTTC. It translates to CASSIGRRGNEQFF.

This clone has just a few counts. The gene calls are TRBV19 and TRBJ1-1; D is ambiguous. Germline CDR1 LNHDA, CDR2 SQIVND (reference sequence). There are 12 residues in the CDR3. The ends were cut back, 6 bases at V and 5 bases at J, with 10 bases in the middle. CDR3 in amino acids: CASRGSGTEAFF. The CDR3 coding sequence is TGTGCCAGTAGAGGAAGTGGGACTGAAGCTTTCTTT.

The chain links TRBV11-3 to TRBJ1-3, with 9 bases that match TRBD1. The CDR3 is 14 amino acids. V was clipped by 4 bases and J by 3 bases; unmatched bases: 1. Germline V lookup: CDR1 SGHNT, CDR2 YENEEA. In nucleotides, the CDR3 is TGTGCCAGCAGCTCGACAGGGGGTGGAAACACCATATATTTT. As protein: CASSSTGGGNTIYF.

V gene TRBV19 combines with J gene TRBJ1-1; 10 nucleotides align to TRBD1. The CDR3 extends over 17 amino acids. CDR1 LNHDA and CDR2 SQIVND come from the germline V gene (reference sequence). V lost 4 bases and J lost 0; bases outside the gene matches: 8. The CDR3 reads CASSSWTGGFMNTEAFF. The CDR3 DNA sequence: TGTGCCAGTAGTAGCTGGACAGGGGGTTTCATGAACACTGAAGCTTTCTTT. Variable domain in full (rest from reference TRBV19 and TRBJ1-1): DGGITQSPKYLFRKEGQNVTLSCEQNLNHDAMYWYRQDPGQGLRLIYYSQIVNDFQKGDIAEGYSVSREKKESFPLTVTSAQKNPTAFYLCASSSWTGGFMNTEAFFGQGTRLTVV.

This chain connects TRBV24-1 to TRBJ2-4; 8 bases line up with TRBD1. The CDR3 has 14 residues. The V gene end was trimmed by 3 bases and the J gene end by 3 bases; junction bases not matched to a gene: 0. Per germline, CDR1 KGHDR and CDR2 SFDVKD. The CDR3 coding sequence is TGTGCCACCAGTGATGGACAGGGCAAAAACATTCAGTACTTC. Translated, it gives CATSDGQGKNIQYF.

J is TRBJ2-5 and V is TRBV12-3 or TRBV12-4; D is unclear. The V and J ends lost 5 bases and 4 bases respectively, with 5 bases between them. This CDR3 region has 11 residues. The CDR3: CASSRLETQYF. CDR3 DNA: TGTGCCAGCAGTCGCCTAGAGACCCAGTACTTC.

CDR3 bases: TGTGCCAGCAGCTTTGTCTGGGAGACCCAGTACTTC. It is translated as CASSFVWETQYF. V usage is TRBV7-9 and J usage is TRBJ2-5; D not certain. V was pared by 3 bases and J by 5 bases, with 7 bases between. The CDR3 consists of 12 residues. CDR1 is SEHNR, CDR2 FQNEAQ, per germline (reference sequence). Variable domain in full (rest from reference TRBV7-9 and TRBJ2-5): DTGVSQNPRHKITKRGQNVTFRCDPISEHNRLYWYRQTLGQGPEFLTYFQNEAQLEKSRLLSDRFSAERPKGSFSTLEIQRTEQGDSAMYLCASSFVWETQYFGPGTRLLVL.